This entry concerns a single T cell receptor (beta chain). Its target is unknown. This record comes from a study of T cell repertoires in cytomegalovirus infection. At the level of the study: CMV epitopes used comprised recently identified HLA-C-restricted ones and well-studied HLA-B-restricted ones. Study-wide points: The ex vivo response was dominated by HLA-C-restricted CMV-specific TCR beta clonotypes.

TCRdb re-analysed the reads in MiXCR, keeping a single row per CDR3 protein. The sample includes approximately 910,000 distinct CDR3 sequences, around 29% of them seen just once. Per germline, CDR1 MNHNS and CDR2 SASEGT. V dropped 4 bases and J dropped 10; count of bases not matched to a gene: 4. This CDR3 has 13 amino acids. Sequencing was performed on cultured CD8+ T cells from PBMCs, taken from culture after CMV antigen stimulation. This chain connects TRBV6-1 to TRBJ2-1; 10 bases agree with TRBD2. The sequence came from a human donor in good health (CMV status not recorded). Some clones in this sample may be carry-over from other donors' samples. CDR3 nucleotide sequence: TGTGCCAGCAGTGGGACTAGCGGCCAAGAGCAGTTCTTC. This encodes CASSGTSGQEQFF.